The rows below give T cell receptor beta chains drawn from one sample of a study of CD8+ T cells in alopecia areata. Sequenced by immunoSEQ multiplex PCR; TCRdb stores in-frame clones only, minus some. The sample holds roughly 150,000 clones; about 51% are singletons and the top ten take roughly a fifth. The material was CD8+ T cells sorted from blood, obtained at week 0. All receptors derive from a human donor with alopecia areata. CDR3s include the opening cysteine and the closing phenylalanine or tryptophan. D genes are given only for firm matches. Expanded clones are given a class, and other clones once, few, many or no size at all.

>TRBV19|NA|TRBJ2-7|few
TGTGCCAGTAGTATTGGCGGCCGCTACGAGCAGTACTTC
CASSIGGRYEQYF
>TRBV27|TRBD1|TRBJ2-7|NA
TGTGCCAGCAGTCCAGGGGGCTCTTACGAGCAGTACTTC
CASSPGGSYEQYF
>TRBV9|NA|TRBJ2-1|NA
TGTGCCAGCAGCGTAGAAATGTGGGCAGAGCAGTTCTTC
CASSVEMWAEQFF
>TRBV7-8|NA|TRBJ2-7|NA
TGTGCCAGCAGCTTAGGAGGGGCCGGGCAGTACTTC
CASSLGGAGQYF
>TRBV5-1|TRBD1|TRBJ2-7|NA
TGCGCCAGCAGCTTGTCGAGGAGGACAGGGGGGCCTTACGAGCAGTACTTC
CASSLSRRTGGPYEQYF
>TRBV7-6|NA|TRBJ2-1|NA
TGTGCCAGCAGCCCATCGCCCCTTGTGGAGTTTGGGAACAATGAGCAGTTCTTC
CASSPSPLVEFGNNEQFF
>TRBV2|NA|TRBJ2-2|NA
TGTGCCAGCTTTCCGACTTCGAACACCGGGGAGCTGTTTTTT
CASFPTSNTGELFF
>TRBV7-2|NA|TRBJ2-3|NA
TGTGCCAGCAGCTACGGGATCGGGGGCCCCACAGATACGCAGTATTTT
CASSYGIGGPTDTQYF
>TRBV6-5|TRBD1|TRBJ1-1|once
TGTGCCAGCAGTTCCGCAGGGGGAGATCCTGAAGCTTTCTTT
CASSSAGGDPEAFF
>TRBV7-6|TRBD2|TRBJ2-5|few
TGTGCCAGCAGCCCCGAAACTGGGACTAGCAAAGAGACCCAGTACTTC
CASSPETGTSKETQYF
>TRBV7-6|NA|TRBJ2-1|NA
TGTGCCAGCAGCTTAGGGGGGGGCCGCGACAATGAGCAGTTCTTC
CASSLGGGRDNEQFF
>TRBV7-6|NA|TRBJ2-5|few
TGTGCCAGCAGCTTAGAGGCAGGACGGAGGGAGACCCAGTACTTC
CASSLEAGRRETQYF
>TRBV14|NA|TRBJ2-3|NA
TGTGCCAGCAGCCAAGATTGGGATACGCAGTATTTT
CASSQDWDTQYF
>TRBV29-1|NA|TRBJ1-2|NA
TGCAGCGTTGAAGAAAACCGGGACGGACCCTATGGCTACACCTTC
CSVEENRDGPYGYTF
>TRBV7-9|NA|TRBJ1-1|NA
TGTGCCAGCAGCTCGAGAGGGGGTGCTCGGAACACTGAAGCTTTCTTT
CASSSRGGARNTEAFF
>TRBV1|NA|TRBJ1-6|NA
TGCACCAGCAGCCTTGAGACAGGGTTCGTGACCTATAATTCACCCCTCCACTTT
CTSSLETGFVTYNSPLHF
>TRBV5-1|NA|TRBJ2-7|NA
TGCGCCAGCAGCCCCCAGTTCGGGGTCAAGTCCTACGAGCAGTACTTC
CASSPQFGVKSYEQYF
>TRBV7-3|NA|TRBJ1-1|NA
TGTGCCAGCAGCCCCCCCGACGGTATGAACACTGAAGCTTTCTTT
CASSPPDGMNTEAFF
>TRBV5-6|TRBD2|TRBJ2-3|NA
TGTGCCAGCAGCGGGGGAGTTAGCGGGGTACCAGATACGCAGTATTTT
CASSGGVSGVPDTQYF
>TRBV6-5|TRBD1|TRBJ1-2|NA
TGTGCCAGCAGGGCGGACAGGGGATATGGCTACACCTTC
CASRADRGYGYTF
>TRBV30|NA|TRBJ1-5|NA
TGTGCCTGGAGTGTGGGGCCTGGTAGCAATCAGCCCCAGCATTTT
CAWSVGPGSNQPQHF
>TRBV27|TRBD1|TRBJ2-7|NA
TGTGCCAGCAGTTTCAGTACAGGGGAACTTGCCTACGAGCAGTACTTC
CASSFSTGELAYEQYF
>TRBV19|NA|TRBJ2-3|NA
TGTGCCGGATCCACGACAGGAACAGATACGCAGTATTTT
CAGSTTGTDTQYF
>TRBV7-8|NA|TRBJ2-5|NA
TGTGCCAGCAGCTCGACCTGGGCCGGGACACTCCAAGAGACCCAGTACTTC
CASSSTWAGTLQETQYF
>TRBV19|TRBD2|TRBJ2-1|few
TGTGCCAGTAGTACCTCGACTAGCGGGGTCTACAATGAGCAGTTCTTC
CASSTSTSGVYNEQFF